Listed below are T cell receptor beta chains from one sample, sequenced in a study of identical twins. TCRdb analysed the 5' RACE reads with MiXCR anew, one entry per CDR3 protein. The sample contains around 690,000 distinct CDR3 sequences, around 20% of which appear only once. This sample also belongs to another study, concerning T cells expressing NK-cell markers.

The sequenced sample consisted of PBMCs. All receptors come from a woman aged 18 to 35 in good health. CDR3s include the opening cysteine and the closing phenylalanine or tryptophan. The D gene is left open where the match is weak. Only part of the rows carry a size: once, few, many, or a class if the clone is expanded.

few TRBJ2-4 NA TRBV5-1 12 CASNGGENIQYF TGCGCCAGCAACGGTGGGGAAAACATTCAGTACTTC
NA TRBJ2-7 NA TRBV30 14 CAWSVSGSSYEQYF TGTGCCTGGAGTGTTTCAGGGAGCTCCTACGAGCAGTACTTC
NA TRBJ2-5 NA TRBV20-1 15 CSARDFSGPGETQYF TGCAGTGCTAGGGATTTCAGCGGGCCTGGGGAGACCCAGTACTTC
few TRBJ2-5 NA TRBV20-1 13 CSASVPGQETQYF TGCAGTGCTAGCGTCCCGGGACAAGAGACCCAGTACTTC
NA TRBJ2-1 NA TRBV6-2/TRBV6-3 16 CASSYVPSLGGNEQFF TGTGCCAGCAGTTACGTCCCTAGCCTAGGGGGGAATGAGCAGTTCTTC
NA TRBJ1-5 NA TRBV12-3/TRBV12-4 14 CASSGGGGNQPQHF TGTGCCAGCAGCGGCGGCGGTGGCAATCAGCCCCAGCATTTT
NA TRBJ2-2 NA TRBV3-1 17 CASSQIFVTMKSGELFF TGTGCCAGCAGCCAAATTTTCGTGACCATGAAGTCCGGGGAGCTGTTTTTT
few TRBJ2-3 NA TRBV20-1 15 CSSIFMGGPTDTQYF TGCAGTTCTATCTTTATGGGGGGGCCGACAGATACGCAGTATTTT
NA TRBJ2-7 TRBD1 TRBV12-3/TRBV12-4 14 CASTRDRGSYEQYF TGTGCCAGCACCCGTGACAGGGGGTCCTACGAGCAGTACTTC
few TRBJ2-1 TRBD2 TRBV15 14 CATISSGVSNEQFF TGTGCCACCATCTCTAGCGGGGTCTCCAATGAGCAGTTCTTC
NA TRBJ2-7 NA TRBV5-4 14 CASSRESTNYEQYF TGTGCCAGCAGCCGGGAGTCCACGAACTACGAGCAGTACTTC
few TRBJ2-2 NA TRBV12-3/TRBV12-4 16 CASSPSFAGITGELFF TGTGCCAGCAGTCCCTCGTTTGCGGGAATCACCGGGGAGCTGTTTTTT
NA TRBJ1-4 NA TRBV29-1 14 CSVSRGYRDEKLFF TGCAGCGTCTCGAGAGGGTACCGGGATGAAAAACTGTTTTTT
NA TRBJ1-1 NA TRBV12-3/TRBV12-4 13 CASSLSVDTEAFF TGTGCCAGCAGTTTATCAGTAGACACTGAAGCTTTCTTT
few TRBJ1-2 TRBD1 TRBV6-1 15 CASLGTGYPTYGYTF TGTGCCAGCCTGGGGACAGGGTATCCGACCTATGGCTACACCTTC
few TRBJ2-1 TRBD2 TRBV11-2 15 CASSSGAGVFGEQFF TGTGCCAGCAGCTCCGGCGCGGGAGTTTTTGGTGAGCAGTTCTTC